This section outlines one T cell receptor beta chain sequence together with its context. This clone was seen a single time. Its antigen is not yet known. Nothing much larger sits one base from this clone, and base qualities are not available. Patients with autoimmune disease history or receiving systemic immunosuppression were excluded from the trial. In every dose cohort, peripheral blood was drawn for TCR sequencing at baseline, cycle 4 day 1, and cycle 7 day 1. Samples were obtained from an open-label, multicenter, first-in-human phase I dose-escalation trial of ivuxolimab. Adults with locally advanced or metastatic melanoma, renal cell carcinoma, hepatocellular carcinoma or head and neck squamous cell carcinoma were enrolled in the trial. Before TCR sequencing, CD4+ T cells and CD8+ T cells from peripheral blood were sorted into separate populations. This entry comes from a study of OX40 agonist ivuxolimab in advanced cancers. Background for the entire study: Ivuxolimab was a fully human IgG2 agonistic monoclonal antibody targeting the costimulatory receptor OX40 (CD134). Intravenous ivuxolimab was administered to patients every 2 weeks at six dose levels: 0.01, 0.1, 0.3, 1.5, 3 and 10 mg/kg. Of the approximately 54 dose-escalation patients, hepatocellular carcinoma was present in 19, melanoma in around 15, renal cell carcinoma in 9 and head and neck cancer in 9. A male proportion of 82.7% and a mean age of 60 years, ranging from about 20 to 85, were recorded for the dose-escalation cohort. Prior anti-PD-1, anti-PD-L1 or anti-CTLA-4 therapy was permitted, and checkpoint inhibitors had been received by about 36% of dose-escalation patients. Partial responses were achieved by three dose-escalation patients, of whom one had hepatocellular carcinoma and two had cutaneous melanoma. The point of sequencing TCRbeta in the periphery was to test whether ivuxolimab changed TCR sequence diversity and drove clonal T-cell expansion. The paper reports the monotherapy dose-escalation portion (N ≈ 50 patients) of the phase I ivuxolimab trial. The paper's findings and limits, for the study overall: Clonal expansion of both CD4+ and CD8+ blood T cells was observed from baseline to week 6 at doses 0.1 to 3.0 mg/kg. In partial responders in the 0.1-3.0 mg/kg groups, normalized peripheral clonal expansion was found to be among the lowest, especially among CD8+ T cells. After ivuxolimab, CD8+ T cells had more expanded clones than CD4+ T cells on average. Low levels of normalized T-cell clonal expansion were also seen in some patients who did not respond. The antigen specificity of the clonally expanded peripheral T cells was not determined.

Genomic DNA was extracted from sorted cells for sequencing of the TCRbeta CDR3 region. The immunoSEQ Assay was used for sequencing of TCRbeta CDR3 regions. The table comes from immuneACCESS by way of TCRdb, which keeps in-frame sequences with V and J called. Part of the clones is missing from these tables; in studies checked, under half for an unresolved V gene and the rest for unknown reasons. The sample table records more than 75,000 clones; more than 70% of these occur just once. The ten largest clones capture 0.2% to 0.25% of the sample. After removal of 4 bases from V and 4 bases from J, the junction retains 8 bases not matched to a gene. Looking up the germline V gene yields CDR1 SGHDN and CDR2 FVKESK. The CDR3 covers 16 residues, taking in both the cysteine and the phenylalanine. Only the CDR3 part of the read is kept: 48 bases, read in frame from the first base.

The specimen comprised CD4+ or CD8+ T cells sorted from blood, sampled in a trial of the OX40 agonist ivuxolimab. Recombination connected TRBV14 to TRBJ2-5; the junction holds 11 bases that match TRBD2. This clonotype was sampled from an adult with an advanced solid tumor such as melanoma, head and neck, liver or kidney cancer. The base sequence is TGTGCCAGCAGCCGGACTAGCGGGTGGATGGGAGAGACCCAGTACTTC. Translated, this is CASSRTSGWMGETQYF.